This TCR beta chain emerged from a study of T cells after yellow fever vaccination. Background on the study: The SMART-Seq v4 Ultra Low Input method served to prepare the low-cell-number fractions.

A universal primer site and UMIs were added as TCR cDNA was made by 5'RACE template switching. From the 5' RACE reads, TCRdb called clonotypes with MiXCR, one entry per CDR3 protein. Of under 200,000 distinct CDR3 sequences listed, approximately 6.7% were seen once; the top ten hold around 2.3%. The table lists this clonotype with many counts. The specimen comprised CD4+ T cells sorted from PBMCs, sampled 5 to 6 days after the first yellow fever vaccination. This sequence originates from a man aged 18-30 years who received the YFV17D yellow fever vaccine.

The CDR3 sequence is CASSLSAPRDEQFF. The CDR3 DNA reads as TGCGCCAGCAGCTTGTCGGCCCCAAGGGATGAGCAGTTCTTC. V gene TRBV5-1 combines with J gene TRBJ2-1; D uncertain. Germline-derived CDR1 and CDR2 are SGHRS and YFSETQ. V was clipped by 1 base and J by 8 bases, with 13 bases between them. The CDR3 contains 14 residues.